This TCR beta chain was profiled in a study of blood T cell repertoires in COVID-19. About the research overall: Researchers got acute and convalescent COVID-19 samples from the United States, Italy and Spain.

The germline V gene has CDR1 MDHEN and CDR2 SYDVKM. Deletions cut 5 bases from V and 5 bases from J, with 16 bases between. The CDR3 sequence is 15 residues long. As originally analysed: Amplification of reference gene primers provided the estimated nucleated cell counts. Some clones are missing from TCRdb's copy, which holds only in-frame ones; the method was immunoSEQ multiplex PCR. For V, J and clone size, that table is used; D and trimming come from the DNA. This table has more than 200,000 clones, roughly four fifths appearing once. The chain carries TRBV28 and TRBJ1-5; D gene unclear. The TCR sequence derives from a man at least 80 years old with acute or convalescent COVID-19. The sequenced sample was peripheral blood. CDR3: CASSPHAYGDQPQHF. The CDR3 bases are TGTGCCAGCAGTCCTCATGCCTACGGAGATCAGCCCCAGCATTTT.